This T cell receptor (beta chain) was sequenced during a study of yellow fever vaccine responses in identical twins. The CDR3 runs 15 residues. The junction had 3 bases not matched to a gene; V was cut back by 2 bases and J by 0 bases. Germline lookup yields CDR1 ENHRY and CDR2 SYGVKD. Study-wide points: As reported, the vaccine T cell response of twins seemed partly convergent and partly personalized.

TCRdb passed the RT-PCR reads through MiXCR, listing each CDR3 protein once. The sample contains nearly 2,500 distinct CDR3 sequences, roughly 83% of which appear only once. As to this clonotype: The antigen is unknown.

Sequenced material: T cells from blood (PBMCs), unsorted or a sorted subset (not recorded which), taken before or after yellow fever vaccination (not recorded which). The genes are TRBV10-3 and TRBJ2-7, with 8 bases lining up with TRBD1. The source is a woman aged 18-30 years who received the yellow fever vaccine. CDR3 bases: TGTGCCATCAGTGAGAGGACAGGGAACTCCTACGAGCAGTACGTC. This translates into CAISERTGNSYEQYV.